Presented here are 25 T cell receptor beta chains from one specimen sequenced in a study of control samples from healthy donors and cancer patients. Here immunoSEQ multiplex PCR was the method, and the copy in TCRdb shows in-frame clones only, minus some. The sample carries around 130,000 clones, around 92% recorded once. Sequencing used PBMCs. The receptor source for this set is a man between 50 and 59 years old with head and neck cancer.

The chain is built from TRBV6-6 and TRBJ1-1, with unresolved D. V was clipped by 2 bases and J by 2 bases, with 9 bases between them. The CDR3 is 14 residues long. Germline V gene sequence: CDR1 MNHNY, CDR2 SVGAGI (reference sequence). The CDR3 here is CASSYRPHNTEAFF. The CDR3 bases are TGTGCCAGCAGTTACAGGCCTCATAACACTGAAGCTTTCTTT.

This chain links TRBV2 with TRBJ2-7, with no clear D. From germline, CDR1 is SNHLY and CDR2 FYNNEI. The CDR3 totals 12 residues. V gave up 3 bases and J gave up 2 bases, with 5 bases separating them. The CDR3 spells CASSEGPYEQYF. The CDR3 region has the DNA TGTGCCAGCAGTGAGGGCCCCTACGAGCAGTACTTC.

The gene calls are TRBV7-8 and TRBJ1-3, with 9 bases aligning to TRBD1. There are 16 residues in the CDR3. Germline-derived CDR1 and CDR2 are SGHVS and FQNEAQ. With V trimmed by 4 bases and J by 4 bases, 8 bases remained unmatched. The CDR3 region has the DNA TGTGCCAGCAGCTCCCCCCCCGACAGGGGGGGAAACACCATATATTTT. It specifies CASSSPPDRGGNTIYF.

The rearrangement links TRBV30 to TRBJ2-3, with unresolved D. CDR1 is GTSNPN and CDR2 is SVGIG in the germline V gene (reference sequence). V was shortened by 3 bases and J by 0 bases, with 10 bases between the two germline ends. This CDR3 has 14 residues. CDR3 DNA: TGTGCCTGGAGACAGCATCCTAGCACAGATACGCAGTATTTT. Translating it yields CAWRQHPSTDTQYF.

J is TRBJ1-1 and V is TRBV5-1; 11 nucleotides agree with TRBD1. Germline loops: CDR1 SGHRS, CDR2 YFSETQ. The trim removed 0 bases at V and 8 bases at J, leaving 9 bases unmatched. The CDR3 has 16 residues. The DNA of the CDR3 is TGCGCCAGCAGCTTGGGTAGGACAGGGGGCAGGGAGGAAGCTTTCTTT. Its protein product is CASSLGRTGGREEAFF.

This chain links TRBV27 with TRBJ1-6; D call uncertain. There are 12 residues in the CDR3. V was cut by 3 bases and J by 3 bases, with 0 bases left in between. The germline gives CDR1 MNHEY, CDR2 SMNVEV (reference sequence). CDR3 sequence reads: CASSFYNSPLHF. The CDR3 DNA is TGTGCCAGCAGTTTCTATAATTCACCCCTCCACTTT.

The chain couples TRBV19 to TRBJ1-1, with 12 bases fitting TRBD1. The trim removed 11 bases at V and 3 bases at J, leaving 4 bases unmatched. CDR3 length: 13 amino acids. CDR1 LNHDA and CDR2 SQIVND come from the germline V gene (reference sequence). The CDR3, as DNA: TGTGCCCTCGGGACAGGGGGCGACACTGAAGCTTTCTTT. This encodes CALGTGGDTEAFF.

Comments on this clone: A read error may account for a junction end that differs from germline. The chain couples TRBV10-1 to TRBJ2-1; TRBD2 might be the D (6 bases). Germline CDR1 WNHNN, CDR2 SYGVQD (reference sequence). The CDR3 has 15 residues. The CDR3 here is CASSKSSVWGDEQFF. The DNA of the CDR3 is TGCGCCAGCAGTAAGTCTAGCGTTTGGGGGGATGAGCAGTTCTTC.

The rearrangement joins TRBV30 to TRBJ2-3; D gene uncertain. The ends were cut back, 7 bases at V and 5 bases at J, with 10 bases in the middle. Germline loops: CDR1 GTSNPN, CDR2 SVGIG (reference sequence). This CDR3 is built from 11 residues. CDR3 sequence: CALSWGDTQYF. The CDR3 nucleotides are TGTGCCTTGTCGTGGGGAGATACGCAGTATTTT.

This sequence joins TRBV7-2 and TRBJ1-5; possible D gene TRBD1, 5 bases. Per germline, CDR1 SGHTA and CDR2 FQGNSA. The ends were cut back, 5 bases at V and 4 bases at J, with 18 bases in the middle. The CDR3 is made up of 16 amino acids. The CDR3 bases are TGTGCCAGCAGCACCCGGGGGGGGGTAGAGAATCAGCCCCAGCATTTT. This codes for CASSTRGGVENQPQHF.

The chain joins TRBV11-2 to TRBJ1-1; a weak D match, TRBD1 (5 bases). In germline, CDR1 is SGHAT, CDR2 FQNNGV. Between the trimmed V and J ends, which lost 0 bases and 6 bases, there was a span of 11 bases. The CDR3 is 14 amino acids. The CDR3 DNA is TGTGCCAGCAGCTTAGATTGGGGAGGGGCTGAAGCTTTCTTT. It codes for CASSLDWGGAEAFF.

The chain couples TRBV27 to TRBJ2-4; 9 bases match TRBD1. Per germline, CDR1 MNHEY and CDR2 SMNVEV (reference sequence). V lost 5 bases, J lost 11 bases, and 10 bases stayed unmatched. The CDR3 loop spans 14 amino acids. The chain's CDR3 is CASSPRTGELLQYF. The CDR3 DNA reads TGTGCCAGCAGTCCCCGGACAGGGGAGTTACTTCAGTACTTC.

This clone is deemed medium-sized. The rearrangement joins TRBV18 to TRBJ1-1; unclear D gene. Germline CDR1 and CDR2: KGHSH and LQKENI. The CDR3 length is 15 residues. The ends were cut back, 3 bases at V and 1 base at J, with 12 bases in the middle. CDR3 loop: CASSPGRISNTEAFF. CDR3 nucleotides: TGTGCCAGCTCACCCGGGAGAATTTCGAACACTGAAGCTTTCTTT.

The chain links TRBV2 to TRBJ1-5, with no clear D. V was shortened by 1 base and J by 3 bases, with 10 bases between the two germline ends. This CDR3 has 15 amino acids. The germline gives CDR1 SNHLY, CDR2 FYNNEI. CDR3 sequence: CASSEVRTYNQPQHF. As DNA, the CDR3 is TGTGCCAGCAGTGAAGTCCGCACGTACAATCAGCCCCAGCATTTT.

The chain couples TRBV14 to TRBJ1-4; the D is unclear. Trimming stripped 5 bases from V and 7 bases from J, with 14 bases between. The length of the CDR3 is 14 residues. Germline CDR1 SGHDN, CDR2 FVKESK. In DNA form, the CDR3 reads TGTGCCAGCAGCTTCAACGGGGATGGTGAAAAACTGTTTTTT. Translation gives CASSFNGDGEKLFF.

The chain couples TRBV6-1 to TRBJ2-5; unclear D gene. Germline CDR1 is MNHNS and CDR2 is SASEGT. V gave up 0 bases and J gave up 4 bases, with 15 bases separating them. The CDR3 extends over 16 amino acids. The CDR3 DNA sequence: TGTGCCAGCAGTGAAGCGGCAGGCTTAGGGTCAGAGACCCAGTACTTC. Amino acids: CASSEAAGLGSETQYF.

The genes are TRBV18 and TRBJ1-4; a possible D gene is TRBD1 (5 bases). V was shortened by 2 bases and J by 3 bases, with 10 bases between the two germline ends. The CDR3 is 15 amino acids. The germline V gene encodes CDR1 KGHSH and CDR2 LQKENI. CDR3 DNA: TGTGCCAGCTCACCATGGGGGGGAGCTAATGAAAAACTGTTTTTT. It codes for CASSPWGGANEKLFF.

This clone was detected only a few times. The V gene is TRBV27, the J gene TRBJ1-5; D possibly corresponds to TRBD1 (5 bases). CDR1 is MNHEY and CDR2 is SMNVEV in the germline V gene (reference sequence). The length of the CDR3 is 13 residues. V was trimmed by 2 bases and J by 6 bases, leaving 8 bases between them. CDR3 nucleotides: TGTGCCAGCAGTTTAAGAGGGACTCAGCCCCAGCATTTT. Translation: CASSLRGTQPQHF.

The CDR3 region has the DNA TGCGCCAGCAGCCAAGATGGGTTGTCGAGCACAGATACGCAGTATTTT. As protein: CASSQDGLSSTDTQYF. J is TRBJ2-3 and V is TRBV4-1, with unresolved D. CDR3 size: 16 residues. V was trimmed by 0 bases and J by 0 bases, leaving 10 bases between them. The germline gives CDR1 MGHRA, CDR2 YSYEKL.

The sample holds a few counts of this clone. V is TRBV13 and J is TRBJ2-1; no clear D. Germline V gene data show CDR1 as PRHDT and CDR2 as FYEKMQ (reference sequence). V lost 2 bases and J lost 4, with 3 bases in between. CDR3 length equals 12 residues. CDR3 sequence: CASSLNYNEQFF. CDR3 nucleotide sequence: TGTGCCAGCAGCTTAAATTACAATGAGCAGTTCTTC.

The gene calls are TRBV19 and TRBJ2-1, with D possibly being TRBD2 (6 bases). Looked up from germline, CDR1 is LNHDA and CDR2 is SQIVND (reference sequence). Trimming removed 2 bases from V and 7 bases from J, with 18 bases in between. The CDR3 runs to 16 residues. CDR3 residues: CASSIWGTGLANEQFF. The CDR3 DNA is TGTGCCAGTAGTATATGGGGGACGGGACTCGCGAATGAGCAGTTCTTC.

V usage is TRBV9 and J usage is TRBJ2-7; D is unresolved. Germline loops: CDR1 SGDLS, CDR2 YYNGEE. The CDR3 runs 14 residues. Trimming took off 1 base at V and 1 base at J, with 9 bases between the two ends. This chain's CDR3 is CASSVYDGSYEQYF. For the CDR3, the DNA is TGTGCCAGCAGCGTATATGACGGGTCCTACGAGCAGTACTTC.

The V gene is TRBV24-1, the J gene TRBJ2-3; the D gene is possibly TRBD2 (5 bases). V was clipped by 5 bases and J by 7 bases, with 15 bases between them. The CDR3 loop spans 14 amino acids. CDR1 KGHDR and CDR2 SFDVKD come from the germline V gene. The CDR3 protein is CATSAHFSGNTQYF. The CDR3 region has the DNA TGTGCCACCAGTGCTCACTTTTCGGGGAATACGCAGTATTTT.

The chain couples TRBV6-5 to TRBJ2-1; 8 bases fit TRBD2. V trimming: 2 bases; J trimming: 7 bases; junction bases outside the gene matches: 7. Germline CDR1 reads MNHEY; CDR2 reads SVGAGI. The CDR3 spans 15 residues. The CDR3 region is CASSYGGRLMNEQFF. CDR3 in DNA: TGTGCCAGCAGTTACGGCGGGAGGCTTATGAATGAGCAGTTCTTC.

This clone is a singleton in its sample. The chain couples TRBV28 to TRBJ2-2; 7 bases line up with TRBD1. Germline CDR1 MDHEN, CDR2 SYDVKM. CDR3 size: 14 residues. V was pared by 8 bases and J by 1 base, with 4 bases of the junction left unmatched. The DNA for the CDR3 is TGTGCCAGCGAAGGGACAGAGAACACCGGGGAGCTGTTTTTT. Its protein is CASEGTENTGELFF.